These T cell receptor beta chains were read from a single sample in a study of Ad26.COV2.S vaccination and SARS-CoV-2 variants. Sequenced by immunoSEQ multiplex PCR; TCRdb stores in-frame clones only, minus some. The sample holds 380,000 or so clones, 88% seen once. The source material was peripheral blood, sampled in a trial of Ad26.COV2.S vaccine versus placebo. The receptors were gathered from a person aged 18-65 years who received the Ad26.COV2.S COVID-19 vaccine or a placebo. The CDR3 runs from the conserved cysteine through the conserved F or W. D genes are given only for firm matches. Expanded clones are given a class, and other clones once, few, many or no size at all.

D: -; size: -; J: TRBJ1-3; V: TRBV11-3; DNA: TGTGCCAGCAGCTTAGTGGCCGGAGGCGGAAACACCATATATTTT; CDR3: CASSLVAGGGNTIYF
D: -; size: -; J: TRBJ2-3; V: TRBV11-3; DNA: TGTGCCAGCAGCTTAGGAGGGGCGGGTAGCCCGGGAGATACGCAGTATTTT; CDR3: CASSLGGAGSPGDTQYF
D: TRBD2; size: -; J: TRBJ2-1; V: TRBV7-9; DNA: TGTGCCAGCAGCAGCGGGGGTAGGAGCAATGAGCAGTTCTTC; CDR3: CASSSGGRSNEQFF
D: -; size: -; J: TRBJ2-7; V: TRBV12-3/TRBV12-4; DNA: TGTGCCAGCAGAATGACCGGCGCCACTCAGTACTTC; CDR3: CASRMTGATQYF
D: -; size: once; J: TRBJ1-5; V: TRBV28; DNA: TGTGCCAGCAGCGGCGGGGGGCGAATTAATCAGCCCCAGCATTTT; CDR3: CASSGGGRINQPQHF
D: TRBD1; size: once; J: TRBJ1-1; V: TRBV9; DNA: TGTGCCAGCAGCTCGGACAGGCCTGAAGCTTTCTTT; CDR3: CASSSDRPEAFF
D: TRBD1; size: -; J: TRBJ1-1; V: TRBV18; DNA: TGTGCCAGCTCAGGACAGGGCATGAACACTGAAGCTTTCTTT; CDR3: CASSGQGMNTEAFF
D: TRBD1; size: -; J: TRBJ2-7; V: TRBV19; DNA: TGTGCCAGCCACGACAGGGGCAGCTACGAGCAGTACTTC; CDR3: CASHDRGSYEQYF
D: TRBD1; size: -; J: TRBJ2-7; V: TRBV6-5; DNA: TGTGCCAGCAGTTCCGACAGGGGGGCCTACGAGCAGTACTTC; CDR3: CASSSDRGAYEQYF
D: -; size: -; J: TRBJ1-1; V: TRBV6-5; DNA: TGTGCCAGCAGCCTAAGGGCAGTAAACACTGAAGCTTTCTTT; CDR3: CASSLRAVNTEAFF
D: TRBD1; size: -; J: TRBJ2-7; V: TRBV2; DNA: TGTGCCAGCAGCGGACAGGGCGGCGTCACCTACGAGCAGTACTTC; CDR3: CASSGQGGVTYEQYF
D: TRBD2; size: -; J: TRBJ2-1; V: TRBV28; DNA: TGTGCCAGCAGTTTGCCACTAGCGGGATACAATGAGCAGTTCTTC; CDR3: CASSLPLAGYNEQFF
D: TRBD2; size: -; J: TRBJ2-1; V: TRBV4-3; DNA: TGCGCCAGCAGCCAAGATTCACGGGCGTATAACAGCGGGATCAATGAGCAGTTCTTC; CDR3: CASSQDSRAYNSGINEQFF
D: TRBD1; size: -; J: TRBJ2-5; V: TRBV28; DNA: TGTGCCAGCAGTCGCCGGGACAGGGGGCTCGGGTGGCAAGAGACCCAGTACTTC; CDR3: CASSRRDRGLGWQETQYF
D: -; size: -; J: TRBJ1-1; V: TRBV9; DNA: TGTGCCAGCAGCGTAGCTGACCTGAACACTGAAGCTTTCTTT; CDR3: CASSVADLNTEAFF
D: TRBD1; size: -; J: TRBJ2-5; V: TRBV28; DNA: TGTGCCAGCAGGCCGGACAGGCGTCGTAAAGAGACCCAGTACTTC; CDR3: CASRPDRRRKETQYF
D: TRBD1; size: -; J: TRBJ1-6; V: TRBV4-3; DNA: TGCGCCAGCAGCCAAGGGGACAGCGGTTCACCCCTCCACTTT; CDR3: CASSQGDSGSPLHF
D: -; size: few; J: TRBJ1-2; V: TRBV6-5; DNA: TGTGCCAGCACCAACTCGCGCTATGGCTACACCTTC; CDR3: CASTNSRYGYTF
D: -; size: -; J: TRBJ1-5; V: TRBV28; DNA: TGTGCCAGCAGTTTAGGTTTAGGCGCCAATCAGCCCCAGCATTTT; CDR3: CASSLGLGANQPQHF
D: -; size: -; J: TRBJ1-5; V: TRBV19; DNA: TGTGCCAGTAGTATTGTCTTTGGGAGTCGAAATCAGCCCCAGCATTTT; CDR3: CASSIVFGSRNQPQHF
D: TRBD2; size: once; J: TRBJ2-1; V: TRBV5-1; DNA: TGCGCCAGCAGACCGACTAGCGGGAGCTCCTACAATGAGCAGTTCTTC; CDR3: CASRPTSGSSYNEQFF
D: TRBD1; size: -; J: TRBJ1-2; V: TRBV7-2; DNA: TGTGCCAGCAGCCTCCGACAGGGGGCTCGGGGCTACACCTTC; CDR3: CASSLRQGARGYTF
D: -; size: -; J: TRBJ1-1; V: TRBV7-9; DNA: TGTGCCAGCAGCTCGGTATCCGAAGCTTTCTTT; CDR3: CASSSVSEAFF
D: TRBD1; size: -; J: TRBJ2-7; V: TRBV2; DNA: TGTGCCAGCAGTGTTGCAGGGGGCAAATTCTACGAGCAGTACTTC; CDR3: CASSVAGGKFYEQYF
D: TRBD1; size: -; J: TRBJ2-2; V: TRBV9; DNA: TGTGCCAGCAGCGTCGCCTCCGGGACAGGGAGTCCCGGGGAGCTGTTTTTT; CDR3: CASSVASGTGSPGELFF
D: TRBD1; size: -; J: TRBJ1-4; V: TRBV7-3; DNA: TGTGCCAGCAGCCCTGGGGGGACAGTTGAAAAACTGTTTTTT; CDR3: CASSPGGTVEKLFF